This TCR beta chain was observed in a study of blood T cell repertoires in COVID-19. Participants, roughly 18 to 100 years old, spanned around 26 US areas. Participants had their cohort set by participant-reported clinical history. Trimming pared 6 bases from V and 5 bases from J, leaving 13 bases between. CDR3 length: 13 amino acids. Libraries were prepared by immunoSEQ multiplex PCR; TCRdb keeps only in-frame clonotypes and omits some of them. This table holds approximately 180,000 clones, roughly 87% found once. The chain combines TRBV12-3 or TRBV12-4 with TRBJ1-1, with TRBD1 as a possible D gene (5 bases). Sequencing was done on a sample of PBMCs or T cells enriched from blood (not recorded which). The receptor's source is a middle-aged woman with acute COVID-19. CDR3 in amino acids: CASSTGLGTEAFF. CDR3 DNA: TGTGCCAGCAGCACGGGACTGGGGACTGAAGCTTTCTTT.